This TCR beta chain comes out of a study of blood T cell repertoires in COVID-19. As for the study in general: From the United States, Italy and Spain came samples of acute and convalescent COVID-19.

The table came from immunoSEQ multiplex PCR; TCRdb's copy has only in-frame clones and leaves some out. This repertoire shows around 140,000 clones, roughly 89% found once; its top ten account for 4.3%. Patients in Seattle were enrolled during active infection, then followed longitudinally. The CDR3 spans 15 residues. In germline, CDR1 is LNHNV, CDR2 YYDKDF (reference sequence). V was cut by 3 bases and J by 7 bases, with 15 bases left in between. The source material was peripheral blood. V gene TRBV15 combines with J gene TRBJ1-4; D gene uncertain. The receptor was derived from a man in his 60s with COVID-19, enrolled during active disease. CDR3 DNA: TGTGCCACCAGCAGGGAACAGACGGAAAGTGAAAAACTGTTTTTT. It is translated as CATSREQTESEKLFF.